This TCR beta chain was retrieved from a study of cytotoxic CD8 clonotypes in ibrutinib-treated CLL. Measured with immunoSEQ multiplex PCR; TCRdb has only the in-frame clones, and not every one. The profile shows about 44,000 clones, 60% to 80% of them singletons. V lost 3 bases to trimming and J lost 5 bases, with 16 bases between them. CDR3 length: 15 residues. Germline CDR1 and CDR2: SGHRS and YFSETQ. The chain carries TRBV5-1 and TRBJ2-3; D is perhaps TRBD1 (6 bases). The clonotype comes from a human donor with chronic lymphocytic leukemia. Here the sequenced sample was PBMCs, taken after 12 months of ibrutinib treatment. CDR3 region: CASSSVGAWGDTQYF. The CDR3 nucleotides are TGCGCCAGCAGCTCGGTGGGGGCCTGGGGAGATACGCAGTATTTT. The full variable domain, rest sourced from reference TRBV5-1 and TRBJ2-3, is KAGVTQTPRYLIKTRGQQVTLSCSPISGHRSVSWYQQTPGQGLQFLFEYFSETQRNKGNFPGRFSGRQFSNSRSEMNVSTLELGDSALYLCASSSVGAWGDTQYFGPGTRLTVL.